Presented here are 28 T cell receptor beta chains from one specimen sequenced in a study of cytotoxic CD8 clonotypes in ibrutinib-treated CLL. The method was immunoSEQ multiplex PCR; TCRdb's version includes in-frame clones alone and lacks a portion of them. Of 100,000 to 150,000 clones in the sample, 70% to 90% were seen once. This sample comprised PBMCs, obtained after 24 months of ibrutinib treatment. All receptors derive from a human donor with chronic lymphocytic leukemia.

V is TRBV5-1 and J is TRBJ2-1; TRBD2 aligns across 16 bases. Germline CDR1 SGHRS, CDR2 YFSETQ. With 3 bases clipped from V and 7 bases from J, the junction kept 4 bases outside the gene matches. This CDR3 has 16 residues. The CDR3 region is CASSSGLAGGRNEQFF. The CDR3 DNA sequence: TGCGCCAGCAGCTCGGGACTAGCGGGAGGGCGGAATGAGCAGTTCTTC.

This clone came up a few times. The chain joins TRBV10-3 to TRBJ2-2, with D maybe TRBD1 (6 bases). The CDR3 length is 15 residues. With 6 bases removed from V and 1 base from J, the gap between germline ends came to 12 bases. Germline values: CDR1 ENHRY, CDR2 SYGVKD. The CDR3 coding sequence is TGTGCCATCAGCGAGAGACAGGTGAACACCGGGGAGCTGTTTTTT. As protein: CAISERQVNTGELFF.

The chain uses TRBV4-3 and TRBJ2-1; D is uncertain. Germline V CDR1 and CDR2: LGHNA, YSLEER. Trimming removed 2 bases from V and 6 bases from J, with 8 bases in between. CDR3 length: 13 residues. CDR3 region: CASSQLLSNEQFF. CDR3 in DNA: TGCGCCAGCAGCCAACTCCTTAGCAATGAGCAGTTCTTC.

This clone was found a few times. The J gene is TRBJ2-2, the V gene TRBV4-1; TRBD1 matches 8 bases. Trimming took 4 bases from V and 7 from J; bases not matched to a gene: 17. The CDR3 runs to 18 residues. Per germline, CDR1 MGHRA and CDR2 YSYEKL. This chain's CDR3 is CASSRQGVQGVRVGELFF. The CDR3 DNA reads as TGCGCCAGCAGCCGACAAGGCGTACAGGGGGTTCGGGTCGGGGAGCTGTTTTTT.

This chain connects TRBV7-2 to TRBJ1-3, with 7 bases that match TRBD1. The V segment lost 5 bases and the J segment 0 bases; nucleotides outside the gene matches: 7. This CDR3 region has 16 residues. Germline V gives CDR1 SGHTA, CDR2 FQGNSA. The CDR3 sequence is CASSGQGTDSGNTIYF. The CDR3 DNA sequence: TGTGCCAGCAGCGGACAAGGGACAGACTCTGGAAACACCATATATTTT.

This rearrangement joins TRBV27 to TRBJ2-3, with 11 bases matching TRBD2. The CDR3 length is 15 residues. From germline, CDR1 is MNHEY and CDR2 SMNVEV (reference sequence). V trimming: 2 bases; J trimming: 5 bases; junction bases outside the gene matches: 3. The DNA of the CDR3 is TGTGCCAGCAGTTTAGGGCTAGCGGGAGGAGATACGCAGTATTTT. This translates into CASSLGLAGGDTQYF.

This sequence joins TRBV4-3 and TRBJ2-1, with D maybe TRBD2 (6 bases). V lost 4 bases, J lost 9 bases, and 13 bases lay in between. Germline CDR1 LGHNA, CDR2 YSLEER. CDR3 length: 13 amino acids. The CDR3 coding sequence is TGCGCCAGCAGCCTCCTAGCGTTGGGTGAGCAGTTCTTC. As protein: CASSLLALGEQFF.

This sequence joins TRBV14 and TRBJ2-7; D is possibly TRBD2 (6 bases). CDR1 is SGHDN and CDR2 is FVKESK in the germline V gene. The CDR3 is made up of 13 amino acids. V dropped 5 bases and J dropped 2 bases, with 10 bases sitting between them. This chain's CDR3 is CASSTPGAYEQYF. The CDR3 DNA follows: TGTGCCAGCAGCACCCCGGGGGCCTACGAGCAGTACTTC.

The chain links TRBV19 to TRBJ1-5; D is ambiguous. The ends were cut back, 7 bases at V and 2 bases at J, with 15 bases in the middle. The germline V gene encodes CDR1 LNHDA and CDR2 SQIVND (reference sequence). The CDR3 extends over 15 amino acids. CDR3 sequence (DNA): TGTGCCAGTACCACGGATGGGTTTGGCAATCAGCCCCAGCATTTT. Protein: CASTTDGFGNQPQHF.

This rearrangement joins TRBV27 to TRBJ2-1; 8 nucleotides match TRBD2. The CDR3 spans 15 residues. Looked up from germline, CDR1 is MNHEY and CDR2 is SMNVEV (reference sequence). Trimming took 3 bases from V and 6 from J; bases not matched to a gene: 7. CDR3 sequence reads: CASSLYSGRVNEQFF. CDR3 DNA sequence: TGTGCCAGCAGTTTGTACAGCGGGAGAGTCAATGAGCAGTTCTTC.

Only one count was recorded for this clone. The chain couples TRBV11-3 to TRBJ2-1; 16 bases align to TRBD2. The CDR3 runs to 20 residues. Unmatched junction bases numbered 11, after V lost 5 bases and J lost 1 base. The V gene's germline CDR1 is SGHNT and CDR2 YENEEA. The CDR3, as DNA: TGTGCCAGCAGCCCCGGGACTAGCGGGAGGGCCTTTAGGTCCTACAATGAGCAGTTCTTC. It encodes CASSPGTSGRAFRSYNEQFF.

The chain combines TRBV6-6 with TRBJ1-2; D possibly corresponds to TRBD1 (5 bases). Germline assignment: CDR1 MNHNY and CDR2 SVGAGI (reference sequence). Between the trimmed V and J ends, which lost 4 bases and 6 bases, there was a span of 18 bases. CDR3 length equals 15 residues. CDR3 loop: CASSSLTLSGHGYTF. DNA of the CDR3: TGTGCCAGCAGTTCCCTCACCCTCTCAGGGCATGGCTACACCTTC.

In its sample, this clone was seen a few times. The chain couples TRBV6-1 to TRBJ2-7; D is unresolved. This CDR3 contains 15 residues. Per the germline V gene, CDR1 is MNHNS and CDR2 is SASEGT. V was clipped by 4 bases and J by 1 base, with 14 bases between them. The DNA of the CDR3 is TGTGCCAGCAGTGGTTCCGGGCAAAGGTCCTACGAGCAGTACTTC. This codes for CASSGSGQRSYEQYF.

V gene TRBV12-5 combines with J gene TRBJ2-1; D possibly corresponds to TRBD2 (6 bases). Trimming removed 1 base at V and 13 bases at J, with 11 bases between. Looked up from germline, CDR1 is LGHNT and CDR2 is FRNRAP. The CDR3 extends over 12 amino acids. CDR3 region: CASGLGTTGQFF. In nucleotides, the CDR3 is TGTGCTAGTGGTTTGGGGACTACGGGACAGTTCTTC.

This clone was recorded only once. The CDR3 bases are TGCAGCGCTGGACAGGGGATGGACGAGCAGTACTTC. Residues: CSAGQGMDEQYF. The gene calls are TRBV29-1 and TRBJ2-7, with TRBD1 identical over 9 bases. V dropped 7 bases and J dropped 5; count of bases not matched to a gene: 6. Germline V gene data show CDR1 as SQVTM and CDR2 as ANQGSEA. This CDR3 has 12 residues.

V usage is TRBV7-2 and J usage is TRBJ2-6; 9 nucleotides match TRBD1. CDR1 is SGHTA and CDR2 is FQGNSA in the germline V gene. Losses at the gene ends were 1 base for V and 2 bases for J; bases not matched to a gene: 6. The CDR3 is 18 amino acids. As DNA, the CDR3 is TGTGCCAGCAGCTTAGGAGGGACAGGGTCGGCTGGGGCCAACGTCCTGACTTTC. It translates to CASSLGGTGSAGANVLTF.

In the case of this clone: An end of the junction differs from the germline gene, which may be a read error. V is TRBV18 and J is TRBJ1-2, with D hard to call. Germline V gives CDR1 KGHSH, CDR2 LQKENI. The CDR3 covers 13 residues. For the CDR3, the DNA is TGTGCCAGCTCACCAGGGTCAGACTACGGCTACACCTTC. The encoded protein is CASSPGSDYGYTF.

The chain couples TRBV5-6 to TRBJ1-6; D uncertain. V lost 3 bases to trimming and J lost 7 bases, with 14 bases between them. Germline lookup yields CDR1 SGHDT and CDR2 YYEEEE. The CDR3 is 15 residues long. CDR3 residues: CASSSRGFRNSPLHF. In DNA form, the CDR3 reads TGTGCCAGCAGCTCCCGCGGGTTTAGGAATTCACCCCTCCACTTT. Together with reference TRBV5-6 and TRBJ1-6, the CDR3 gives the full variable domain: DAGVTQSPTHLIKTRGQQVTLRCSPKSGHDTVSWYQQALGQGPQFIFQYYEEEERQRGNFPDRFSGHQFPNYSSELNVNALLLGDSALYLCASSSRGFRNSPLHFGNGTRLTVT.

The genes are TRBV28 and TRBJ1-6; 9 bases agree with TRBD1. J lost 15 bases, V lost 1 base, and 13 bases had no gene match. The CDR3 sequence is 16 residues long. Per germline, CDR1 MDHEN and CDR2 SYDVKM. CDR3: CASSLSGTGNGWGLHF. CDR3 nucleotide sequence: TGTGCCAGCAGTTTATCCGGGACAGGGAACGGATGGGGCCTCCACTTT.

V gene TRBV4-2 combines with J gene TRBJ1-2; D ambiguous. Trimming pared 5 bases from V and 4 bases from J, leaving 14 bases between. Germline CDR1 reads LGHNA; CDR2 reads YNFKEQ. The CDR3 runs 14 residues. The CDR3 sequence is CASSYDGNVYGYTF. Written as DNA, the CDR3 is TGTGCCAGCAGCTATGACGGCAACGTCTATGGCTACACCTTC.

This chain links TRBV19 with TRBJ1-2; unclear D gene. Trimming stripped 8 bases from V and 0 bases from J, with 16 bases between. This CDR3 has 15 amino acids. Germline V gene sequence: CDR1 LNHDA, CDR2 SQIVND (reference sequence). In nucleotides, the CDR3 is TGTGCCAGTCTCCGGGCAGCTGAGTCTAACTATGGCTACACCTTC. Its protein is CASLRAAESNYGYTF. Drawing the rest from reference TRBV19 and TRBJ1-2, the complete variable domain is DGGITQSPKYLFRKEGQNVTLSCEQNLNHDAMYWYRQDPGQGLRLIYYSQIVNDFQKGDIAEGYSVSREKKESFPLTVTSAQKNPTAFYLCASLRAAESNYGYTFGSGTRLTVV.

This clone has only one observation. In DNA form, the CDR3 reads TGTGCCAGCAGCGTAGGAGGACAGCTTTCCTACAATGAGCAGTTCTTC. It codes for CASSVGGQLSYNEQFF. The chain links TRBV9 to TRBJ2-1; possibly TRBD1 for D (6 bases). The length of the CDR3 is 16 residues. V was pared by 0 bases and J by 1 base, with 11 bases between. The germline V gene has CDR1 SGDLS and CDR2 YYNGEE.

On this clone itself: The same CDR3 arises from other DNA sequences in this sample as well. The chain carries TRBV7-2 and TRBJ2-7; 10 positions match TRBD2. With V trimmed by 3 bases and J by 4 bases, 9 bases remained unmatched. CDR1 is SGHTA, CDR2 FQGNSA, per germline. The CDR3 contains 16 residues. The CDR3 DNA follows: TGTGCCAGCAGCTTTCTAGCGGGAGCGGGTTCTTACGAGCAGTACTTC. The encoded protein is CASSFLAGAGSYEQYF.

The V and J genes are TRBV4-1 and TRBJ2-5; possible D gene TRBD2, 6 bases. Germline CDR1 and CDR2: MGHRA and YSYEKL. The CDR3 has 15 amino acids. V was pared by 4 bases and J by 5 bases, with 17 bases between. CDR3 amino acids: CASSRGDWAGETQYF. CDR3 sequence (DNA): TGCGCCAGCAGCCGGGGGGACTGGGCAGGGGAGACCCAGTACTTC.

V gene TRBV5-1 combines with J gene TRBJ2-1, with 8 bases that match TRBD2. The CDR3 is 15 amino acids. Germline-derived CDR1 and CDR2 are SGHRS and YFSETQ. V was pared by 1 base and J by 6 bases, with 6 bases of the junction left unmatched. CDR3 bases: TGCGCCAGCAGCTTGACTAGCGGCCCTCCCAATGAGCAGTTCTTC. Translated: CASSLTSGPPNEQFF.

This clone was counted once. J is TRBJ2-7 and V is TRBV6-5; 9 nucleotides agree with TRBD1. V trimming: 8 bases; J trimming: 5 bases; junction bases outside the gene matches: 10. This CDR3 has 14 residues. Germline V gene data show CDR1 as MNHEY and CDR2 as SVGAGI. DNA of the CDR3: TGTGCCAGCGAGGACAGGGGAGGTCCGGACGAGCAGTACTTC. It translates to CASEDRGGPDEQYF.

The rearrangement uses TRBV28 and TRBJ2-6, with D possibly being TRBD2 (6 bases). Trimming shortened V by 10 bases and J by 2 bases, and 15 bases separated the two germline ends. Germline lookup yields CDR1 MDHEN and CDR2 SYDVKM. The CDR3 extends over 15 amino acids. CDR3 in amino acids: CATGGETPGANVLTF. Here the CDR3 DNA reads TGTGCCACCGGAGGGGAGACCCCTGGGGCCAACGTCCTGACTTTC.

V gene TRBV7-9 combines with J gene TRBJ2-7; D gene ambiguous. This CDR3 comprises 12 residues. V was clipped by 2 bases and J by 0 bases, with 2 bases between them. CDR1 is SEHNR and CDR2 is FQNEAQ in the germline V gene (reference sequence). This CDR3 is CASSLNSYEQYF. The CDR3 DNA reads TGTGCCAGCAGCTTAAACTCCTACGAGCAGTACTTC.